Below are 27 T cell receptor beta chains sequenced from a single sample in a study of T cells of healthy individuals. Each CDR3 protein gets one entry after TCRdb re-called the 5' RACE reads with MiXCR. The sample lists tens of thousands of distinct CDR3 sequences, roughly 14% occurring once. The receptors stem from a human donor in good health.

This clonotype was observed at least ten times. V and J are TRBV7-9 and TRBJ1-2; tentative D call: TRBD1 (6 bases). There are 11 residues in the CDR3. V shed 8 bases and J shed 5 bases, with 9 bases lying between them. From germline, CDR1 is SEHNR and CDR2 FQNEAQ (reference sequence). The CDR3: CASVGGYGYTF. Written as DNA, the CDR3 is TGTGCCAGCGTAGGGGGATATGGCTACACCTTC.

The chain joins TRBV5-1 to TRBJ2-5; 7 nucleotides match TRBD2. Germline V gives CDR1 SGHRS, CDR2 YFSETQ. CDR3 length: 13 residues. V was pared by 7 bases and J by 5 bases, with 8 bases of the junction left unmatched. In DNA, the CDR3 is TGCGCCAGCTGGGAGGGGCCGCGGGAGACCCAGTACTTC. The encoded protein is CASWEGPRETQYF. Together with reference TRBV5-1 and TRBJ2-5, the CDR3 gives the full variable domain: KAGVTQTPRYLIKTRGQQVTLSCSPISGHRSVSWYQQTPGQGLQFLFEYFSETQRNKGNFPGRFSGRQFSNSRSEMNVSTLELGDSALYLCASWEGPRETQYFGPGTRLLVL.

The J gene is TRBJ2-1, the V gene TRBV4-1; D unresolved. Germline loops: CDR1 MGHRA, CDR2 YSYEKL. Trimming took 6 bases from V and 3 from J, leaving 18 bases between them. The CDR3 loop spans 16 amino acids. The DNA for the CDR3 is TGCGCCAGCAGTCTCAACGGCTTAGGCGGCTACAATGAGCAGTTCTTC. Translated: CASSLNGLGGYNEQFF.

The sample holds many counts of this clonotype. This chain uses TRBV29-1 with TRBJ2-2, with 9 positions matching TRBD1. Per the germline V gene, CDR1 is SQVTM and CDR2 is ANQGSEA. The CDR3 length is 15 residues. J was trimmed by 3 bases and V by 6 bases; bases with no gene match: 8. The CDR3 DNA sequence: TGCAGCGTCTCGGACAGGGGATTAGACACCGGGGAGCTGTTTTTT. It yields the protein CSVSDRGLDTGELFF.

In the case of this clonotype: No DNA is shown, since the ends of the CDR3 on it are uncertain; the CDR3 is the one TCRdb lists. This chain uses TRBV20-1 with TRBJ2-3; the listed D gene, TRBD1, was not tested against the DNA. Per germline, CDR1 DFQATT and CDR2 SNEGSKA (reference sequence). The CDR3 spans 21 residues, counting both ends. Here the CDR3 reads CSASPQGVEQYFGPGTDTQYF.

This clonotype was seen ten or more times. V gene TRBV7-9 combines with J gene TRBJ2-1; D unresolved. CDR1 is SEHNR, CDR2 FQNEAQ, per germline (reference sequence). The CDR3 extends over 12 amino acids. V lost 8 bases, J lost 6 bases, and 11 bases lay in between. The CDR3 loop is CASGTVFNEQFF. CDR3 nucleotide sequence: TGTGCCAGCGGCACAGTCTTCAATGAGCAGTTCTTC.

The V gene is TRBV20-1, the J gene TRBJ1-2; D not resolved. The V and J ends lost 2 bases and 5 bases respectively, with 0 bases between them. Germline V gene data show CDR1 as DFQATT and CDR2 as SNEGSKA (reference sequence). The CDR3 covers 9 residues. DNA for the CDR3: TGCAGTGCTAGATATGGCTACACCTTC. Translation: CSARYGYTF.

V and J are TRBV5-1 and TRBJ2-3; TRBD2 aligns across 7 bases. Germline CDR1 SGHRS, CDR2 YFSETQ. This CDR3 spans 13 amino acids. V dropped 4 bases and J dropped 5; count of bases not matched to a gene: 4. The CDR3 reads CASSTSGKDTQYF. CDR3 coding DNA: TGCGCCAGCAGCACGAGCGGGAAAGATACGCAGTATTTT.

This chain connects TRBV3-1 to TRBJ1-4; D gene ambiguous. This CDR3 spans 13 amino acids. CDR1 is LGHDT, CDR2 YNNKEL, per germline (reference sequence). Between the trimmed V and J ends, which lost 4 bases and 3 bases, there was a span of 6 bases. CDR3 in amino acids: CASSPGANEKLFF. CDR3 nucleotides: TGTGCCAGCAGCCCCGGGGCTAATGAAAAACTGTTTTTT.

This clonotype came up many times. The V gene is TRBV6-1, the J gene TRBJ1-2, with 7 bases matching TRBD1. Germline V gene sequence: CDR1 MNHNS, CDR2 SASEGT. V trimming: 2 bases; J trimming: 8 bases; junction bases outside the gene matches: 11. The CDR3 sequence is 15 residues long. The CDR3 DNA follows: TGTGCCAGCAGTGAAAACAGGGGTCAAACCGGCGGCTACACCTTC. This encodes CASSENRGQTGGYTF.

This clonotype has just a few counts. The CDR3 reads CSASPPTYEQYF. In DNA, the CDR3 is TGCAGTGCTAGTCCCCCAACCTACGAGCAGTACTTC. The V and J genes are TRBV20-1 and TRBJ2-7; D is undetermined. The length of the CDR3 is 12 residues. Looked up from germline, CDR1 is DFQATT and CDR2 is SNEGSKA (reference sequence). V was cut by 3 bases and J by 2 bases, with 8 bases left in between.

This clonotype is medium-sized in the sample. The chain couples TRBV21-1 to TRBJ1-5. TRBV21-1 is classified as a pseudogene. This CDR3 spans 13 amino acids. The CDR3 reads CASTGDSNQPQHF. DNA of the CDR3: TGTGCCAGCACCGGAGATAGCAATCAGCCCCAGCATTTT.

This clonotype was detected a few times. This chain uses TRBV7-2 with TRBJ2-1; D tentatively fits TRBD1 or TRBD2 (6 bases each). Looked up from germline, CDR1 is SGHTA and CDR2 is FQGNSA. Trimming cost V 5 bases and J 6 bases, with 20 bases left between them. There are 16 residues in the CDR3. The DNA of the CDR3 is TGTGCCAGCAGCCCACGTTGGGGGGCCGGTTCCAATGAGCAGTTCTTC. Its protein is CASSPRWGAGSNEQFF.

This clonotype has a count of ten or more. V is TRBV6-1 and J is TRBJ1-1; 11 nucleotides agree with TRBD1. This CDR3 is built from 15 residues. The germline CDR1 and CDR2 sequences are MNHNS and SASEGT. The trim removed 5 bases at V and 4 bases at J, leaving 6 bases unmatched. CDR3 in DNA: TGTGCCAGCAGTACCGGGACAGGGGGGAGCACTGAAGCTTTCTTT. It encodes CASSTGTGGSTEAFF.

This clonotype was observed a handful of times. V is TRBV9 and J is TRBJ1-5, with D perhaps TRBD1 (5 bases). Trimming took 2 bases from V and 0 from J, leaving 9 bases between them. Germline CDR1 reads SGDLS; CDR2 reads YYNGEE. The CDR3 has 15 amino acids. CDR3: CASSVRDYSNQPQHF. In DNA, the CDR3 is TGTGCCAGCAGCGTCAGGGATTATAGCAATCAGCCCCAGCATTTT.

This clonotype was seen at least ten times. The chain couples TRBV6-6 to TRBJ1-1; a weak D match, TRBD1 (5 bases). The germline V and J ends were trimmed by 3 bases and 3 bases, with 8 bases remaining between them. The CDR3 covers 13 residues. Per germline, CDR1 MNHNY and CDR2 SVGAGI (reference sequence). The CDR3 DNA follows: TGTGCCAGCAGTTATAGGGGCTACACTGAAGCTTTCTTT. This translates into CASSYRGYTEAFF.

The sample holds many counts of this clonotype. The chain is built from TRBV7-8 and TRBJ2-5; 8 bases map to TRBD2. The germline V gene has CDR1 SGHVS and CDR2 FQNEAQ. The CDR3 is 15 amino acids. After removal of 4 bases from V and 2 bases from J, the junction contained 6 bases not matched to a gene. As DNA, the CDR3 is TGTGCCAGCAGCTCCGTAGCGGGGAAGCAAGAGACCCAGTACTTC. Its translation is CASSSVAGKQETQYF.

This clonotype was counted only a few times. The gene calls are TRBV5-4 and TRBJ2-2; D gene uncertain. Trimming removed 3 bases at V and 5 bases at J, with 5 bases between. Germline CDR1 is SGHNT and CDR2 is YYREEE (reference sequence). This CDR3 region has 12 residues. CDR3 coding DNA: TGTGCCAGCAGCTCCATAACCGGGGAGCTGTTTTTT. Its translation is CASSSITGELFF.

J is TRBJ2-7 and V is TRBV11-2, with no clear D. CDR1 is SGHAT and CDR2 is FQNNGV in the germline V gene. The CDR3 is 13 amino acids. V was pared by 0 bases and J by 6 bases, with 9 bases between. CDR3 amino acids: CASSLERSSEQYF. CDR3 DNA: TGTGCCAGCAGCTTAGAGCGGTCAAGCGAGCAGTACTTC.

The rearrangement uses TRBV12-3 or TRBV12-4 and TRBJ1-6; 9 nucleotides align to TRBD1. Trimming cost V 5 bases and J 8 bases; bases outside gene matches: 7. The CDR3 totals 15 residues. The CDR3 nucleotides are TGTGCCAGCAGTCCTCAGACAGGGGGGTATTCACCCCTCCACTTT. Protein sequence: CASSPQTGGYSPLHF.

The genes are TRBV18 and TRBJ1-5; D remains ambiguous. The germline V gene has CDR1 KGHSH and CDR2 LQKENI. V lost 3 bases and J lost 0, with 9 bases in between. This CDR3 spans 15 amino acids. As DNA, the CDR3 is TGTGCCAGCTCACCCGACCGGAATAGCAATCAGCCCCAGCATTTT. It translates to CASSPDRNSNQPQHF.

The sample holds a few counts of this clonotype. J is TRBJ2-3 and V is TRBV5-1; 7 bases line up with TRBD1. Germline CDR1 and CDR2: SGHRS and YFSETQ. This CDR3 comprises 14 residues. V gave up 3 bases and J gave up 1 base; unmatched junction bases: 2. The CDR3 protein is CASSSGQGTDTQYF. The CDR3 region has the DNA TGCGCCAGCAGCTCCGGACAGGGCACAGATACGCAGTATTTT.

This clonotype appeared a few times. The CDR3 sequence: CASSLGGTNFGGELFF. DNA of the CDR3: TGTGCCAGCAGCTTAGGCGGGACGAACTTCGGGGGGGAGCTGTTTTTT. J is TRBJ2-2 and V is TRBV5-6; maybe TRBD2 (6 bases). Trimming took 2 bases from V and 8 from J, leaving 19 bases between them. Germline V gene data show CDR1 as SGHDT and CDR2 as YYEEEE. This CDR3 spans 16 amino acids.

The V gene is TRBV29-1, the J gene TRBJ2-2; 12 nucleotides agree with TRBD2. The germline gives CDR1 SQVTM, CDR2 ANQGSEA. This CDR3 has 15 amino acids. Losses at the gene ends were 5 bases for V and 1 base for J; bases not matched to a gene: 2. The CDR3 DNA sequence: TGCAGCGTTAAGACTAGCGGGGGGAACACCGGGGAGCTGTTTTTT. Translating it yields CSVKTSGGNTGELFF.

This clonotype was detected a few times. The V and J genes are TRBV7-9 and TRBJ2-7, with no clear D. V was shortened by 5 bases and J by 1 base, with 15 bases between the two germline ends. Germline loops: CDR1 SEHNR, CDR2 FQNEAQ (reference sequence). This CDR3 contains 15 residues. The CDR3 here is CASSPPTTSSYEQYF. The CDR3 nucleotides read TGTGCCAGCAGCCCCCCTACCACCTCTTCCTACGAGCAGTACTTC. Full variable domain (outside the CDR3, taken from reference TRBV7-9 and TRBJ2-7): DTGVSQNPRHKITKRGQNVTFRCDPISEHNRLYWYRQTLGQGPEFLTYFQNEAQLEKSRLLSDRFSAERPKGSFSTLEIQRTEQGDSAMYLCASSPPTTSSYEQYFGPGTRLTVT.

In the case of this clonotype: This may stem from a read error, because a much larger clone lies one nucleotide away. The V and J genes are TRBV20-1 and TRBJ2-1; 8 bases are a match to TRBD2. V was clipped by 1 base and J by 5 bases; unmatched bases: 19. The CDR3 sequence is 19 residues long. The germline V gene has CDR1 DFQATT and CDR2 SNEGSKA (reference sequence). CDR3 residues: CSARVPVGSGAGVNNEQFF. For the CDR3, the DNA is TGCAGTGCTAGAGTTCCAGTGGGCTCAGGAGCGGGAGTAAACAATGAGCAGTTCTTC.

The V call is TRBV10-3, the J call TRBJ2-2; 8 bases fit TRBD1. The CDR3 totals 14 residues. Germline CDR1 is ENHRY and CDR2 is SYGVKD. V gave up 6 bases and J gave up 3 bases; unmatched junction bases: 3. This CDR3 reads CAIRADRDTGELFF. The CDR3 nucleotides are TGTGCCATCAGGGCGGACAGGGACACCGGGGAGCTGTTTTTT.